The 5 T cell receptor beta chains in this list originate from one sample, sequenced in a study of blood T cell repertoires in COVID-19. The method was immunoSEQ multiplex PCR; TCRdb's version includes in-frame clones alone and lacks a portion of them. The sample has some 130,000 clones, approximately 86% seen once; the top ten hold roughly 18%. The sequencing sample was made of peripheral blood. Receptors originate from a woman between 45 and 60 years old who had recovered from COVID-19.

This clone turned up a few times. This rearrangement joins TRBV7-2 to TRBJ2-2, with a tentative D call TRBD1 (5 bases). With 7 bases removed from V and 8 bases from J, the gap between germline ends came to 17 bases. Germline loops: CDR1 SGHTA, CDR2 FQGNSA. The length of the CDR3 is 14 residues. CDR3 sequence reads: CASTPILQGGELFF. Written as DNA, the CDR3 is TGTGCCAGCACCCCTATCCTTCAGGGTGGGGAGCTGTTTTTT.

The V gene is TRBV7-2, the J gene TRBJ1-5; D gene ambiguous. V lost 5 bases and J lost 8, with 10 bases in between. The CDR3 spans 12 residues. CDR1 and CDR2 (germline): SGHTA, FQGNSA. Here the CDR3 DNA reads TGTGCCAGCAGCCAGCCGGGAAAGCCCCAGCATTTT. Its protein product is CASSQPGKPQHF.

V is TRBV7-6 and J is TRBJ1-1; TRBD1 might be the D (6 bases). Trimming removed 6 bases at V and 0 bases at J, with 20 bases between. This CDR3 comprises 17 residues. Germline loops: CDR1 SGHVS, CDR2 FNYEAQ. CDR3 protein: CASSRRDLRGLNTEAFF. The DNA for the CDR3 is TGTGCCAGCAGTCGGAGAGACCTCAGGGGCCTGAACACTGAAGCTTTCTTT.

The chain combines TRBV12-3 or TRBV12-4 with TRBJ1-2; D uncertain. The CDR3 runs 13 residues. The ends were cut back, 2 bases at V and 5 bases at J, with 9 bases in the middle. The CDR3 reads CASSLSGSYGYTF. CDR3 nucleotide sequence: TGTGCCAGCAGTTTATCGGGTTCGTATGGCTACACCTTC.

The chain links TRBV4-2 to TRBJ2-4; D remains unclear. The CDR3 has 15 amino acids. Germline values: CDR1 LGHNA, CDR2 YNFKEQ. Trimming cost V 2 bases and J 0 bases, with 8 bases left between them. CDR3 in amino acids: CASSQSFLAKNIQYF. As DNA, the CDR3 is TGTGCCAGCAGCCAAAGCTTTCTAGCCAAAAACATTCAGTACTTC.